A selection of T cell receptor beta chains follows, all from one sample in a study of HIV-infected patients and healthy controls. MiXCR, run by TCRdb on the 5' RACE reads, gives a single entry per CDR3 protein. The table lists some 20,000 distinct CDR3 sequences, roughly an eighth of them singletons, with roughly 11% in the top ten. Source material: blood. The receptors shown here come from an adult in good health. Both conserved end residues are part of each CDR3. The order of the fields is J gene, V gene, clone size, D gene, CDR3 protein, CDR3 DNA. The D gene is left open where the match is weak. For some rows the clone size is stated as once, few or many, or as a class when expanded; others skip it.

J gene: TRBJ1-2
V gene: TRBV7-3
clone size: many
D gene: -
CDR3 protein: CASSLRTGDSDGYTF
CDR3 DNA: TGTGCCAGCAGCTTAAGAACAGGCGATTCTGATGGCTACACCTTC

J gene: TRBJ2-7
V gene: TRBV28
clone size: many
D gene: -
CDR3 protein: CASSKAGTNEQYF
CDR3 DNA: TGTGCCAGCAGTAAAGCAGGGACAAACGAGCAGTACTTC

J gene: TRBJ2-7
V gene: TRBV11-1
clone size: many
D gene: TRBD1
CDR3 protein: CASSLSGGHEQYF
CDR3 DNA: TGTGCCAGCAGCTTATCAGGGGGCCACGAGCAGTACTTC

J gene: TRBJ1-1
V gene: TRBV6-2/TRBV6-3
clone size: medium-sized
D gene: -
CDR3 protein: CASSKLDEAFF
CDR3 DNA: TGTGCCAGCAGCAAGCTGGATGAAGCTTTCTTT

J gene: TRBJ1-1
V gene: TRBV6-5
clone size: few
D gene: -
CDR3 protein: CASSYSRQLTGSEAFF
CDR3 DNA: TGTGCCAGCAGTTACTCAAGGCAACTAACTGGTTCTGAAGCTTTCTTT

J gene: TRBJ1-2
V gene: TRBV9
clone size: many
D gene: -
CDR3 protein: CASTRVNGDYGYTF
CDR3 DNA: TGTGCCAGCACCAGGGTGAACGGGGACTATGGCTACACCTTC

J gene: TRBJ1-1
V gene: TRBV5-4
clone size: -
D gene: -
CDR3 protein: CASSFPVVGVTEAFF
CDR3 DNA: TGTGCCAGCAGCTTTCCTGTGGTAGGGGTTACTGAAGCTTTCTTT

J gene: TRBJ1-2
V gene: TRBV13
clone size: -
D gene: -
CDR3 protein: CASSLGVPGTPGPYGYTF
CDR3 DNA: TGTGCCAGCAGCTTAGGCGTTCCCGGGACACCGGGGCCCTATGGCTACACCTTC

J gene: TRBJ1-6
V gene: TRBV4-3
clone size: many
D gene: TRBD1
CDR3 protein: CASSQGDRPNSPLHF
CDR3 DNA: TGCGCCAGCAGCCAAGGGGACAGACCGAATTCACCCCTCCACTTT

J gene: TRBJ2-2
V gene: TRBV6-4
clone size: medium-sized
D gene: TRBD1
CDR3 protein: CASSDLGQGVPGELFF
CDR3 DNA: TGTGCCAGCAGTGACTTGGGACAGGGAGTTCCCGGGGAGCTGTTTTTT

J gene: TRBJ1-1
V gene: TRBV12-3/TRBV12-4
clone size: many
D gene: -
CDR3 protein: CASSSYTEAFF
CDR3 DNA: TGTGCCAGCAGTTCTTACACTGAAGCTTTCTTT

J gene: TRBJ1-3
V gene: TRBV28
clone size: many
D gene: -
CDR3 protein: CASSPGRGEGGNTIYF
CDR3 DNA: TGTGCCAGCAGTCCAGGGAGGGGGGAAGGAGGAAACACCATATATTTT

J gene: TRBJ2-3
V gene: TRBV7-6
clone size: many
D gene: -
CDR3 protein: CASSLVLTDTQYF
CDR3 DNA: TGTGCCAGCAGCTTAGTCCTCACAGATACGCAGTATTTT

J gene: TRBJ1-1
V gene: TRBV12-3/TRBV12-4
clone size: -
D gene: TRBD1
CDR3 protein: CASSLDRVAEAFF
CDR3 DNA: TGTGCCAGCTCCCTGGACAGGGTAGCTGAAGCTTTCTTT

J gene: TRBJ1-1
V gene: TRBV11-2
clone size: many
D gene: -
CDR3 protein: CASSLLDEAFF
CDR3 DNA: TGTGCCAGCAGCTTATTGGACGAAGCTTTCTTT

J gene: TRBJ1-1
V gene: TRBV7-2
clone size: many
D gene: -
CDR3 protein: CASSLRRTGIREAFF
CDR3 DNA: TGTGCCAGCAGCTTACGACGTACAGGGATCAGAGAAGCTTTCTTT

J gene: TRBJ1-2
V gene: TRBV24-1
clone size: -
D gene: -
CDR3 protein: CATSDSHYGYTF
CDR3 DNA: TGTGCCACCAGTGATTCCCACTATGGCTACACCTTC

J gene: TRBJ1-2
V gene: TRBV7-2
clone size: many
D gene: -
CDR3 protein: CASSLGPTANYGYTF
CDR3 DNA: TGTGCCAGCAGCTTAGGACCGACAGCGAACTATGGCTACACCTTC

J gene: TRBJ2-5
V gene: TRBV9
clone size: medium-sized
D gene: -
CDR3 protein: CASSQGMTETQYF
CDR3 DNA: TGTGCCAGCAGCCAGGGAATGACGGAGACCCAGTACTTC

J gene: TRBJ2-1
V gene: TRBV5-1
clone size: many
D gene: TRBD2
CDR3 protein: CASSLGGFGNEQFF
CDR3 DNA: TGCGCCAGCAGCCTGGGGGGGTTTGGGAATGAGCAGTTCTTC

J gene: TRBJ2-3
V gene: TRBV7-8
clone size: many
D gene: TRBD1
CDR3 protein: CASSLGYRGSSTDTQYF
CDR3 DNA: TGTGCCAGCAGCTTAGGATACAGGGGATCGAGCACAGATACGCAGTATTTT

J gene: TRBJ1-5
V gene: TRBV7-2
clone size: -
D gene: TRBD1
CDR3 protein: CASSPNPRDRGTSSHF
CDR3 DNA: TGTGCCAGCAGCCCTAATCCCCGGGACAGGGGAACGTCTTCGCATTTT

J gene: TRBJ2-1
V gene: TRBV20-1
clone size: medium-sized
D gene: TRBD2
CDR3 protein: CSARDPSGGANNEQFF
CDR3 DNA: TGCAGTGCTAGAGACCCTAGCGGGGGGGCTAACAATGAGCAGTTCTTC

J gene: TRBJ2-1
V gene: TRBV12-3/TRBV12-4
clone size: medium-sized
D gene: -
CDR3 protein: CASSSRPTSYNEQFF
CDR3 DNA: TGTGCCAGCAGTTCCCGCCCAACTAGTTACAATGAGCAGTTCTTC

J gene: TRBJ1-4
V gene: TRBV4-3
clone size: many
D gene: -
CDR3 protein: CASSPETPHLATNEKLFF
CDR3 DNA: TGCGCCAGCAGCCCCGAGACCCCGCACCTTGCAACTAATGAAAAACTGTTTTTT

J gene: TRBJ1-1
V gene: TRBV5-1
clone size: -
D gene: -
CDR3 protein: CASSLAIRGLEAFF
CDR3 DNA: TGCGCCAGCAGCTTGGCGATCAGGGGCCTCGAAGCTTTCTTT

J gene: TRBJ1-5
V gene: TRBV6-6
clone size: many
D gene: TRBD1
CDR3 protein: CASSYGGGLAQPQHF
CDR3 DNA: TGTGCCAGCAGTTACGGAGGGGGCTTGGCTCAGCCCCAGCATTTT

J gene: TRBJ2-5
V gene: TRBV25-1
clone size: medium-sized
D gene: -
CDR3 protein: CASSEYVSGAETQYF
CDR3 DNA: TGTGCCAGCAGTGAATATGTCTCGGGGGCTGAGACCCAGTACTTC

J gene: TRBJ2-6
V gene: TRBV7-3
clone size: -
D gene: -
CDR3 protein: CASSLPGLRRSGANVLTF
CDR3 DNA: TGTGCCAGCAGCTTACCAGGTCTCAGACGCTCTGGGGCCAACGTCCTGACTTTC

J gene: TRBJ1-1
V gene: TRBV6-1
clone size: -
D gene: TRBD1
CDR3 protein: CAGRPGQGEGTEAFF
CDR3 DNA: TGTGCCGGACGTCCGGGACAGGGTGAAGGGACTGAAGCTTTCTTT

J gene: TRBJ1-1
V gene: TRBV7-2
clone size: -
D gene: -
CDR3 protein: CASSVTSGEAFF
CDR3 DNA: TGTGCCAGCAGCGTAACAAGCGGTGAAGCTTTCTTT

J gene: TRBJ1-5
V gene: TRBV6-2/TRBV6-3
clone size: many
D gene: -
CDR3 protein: CASSLGMRNQPQHF
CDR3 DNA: TGTGCCAGCAGCTTGGGAATGAGGAATCAGCCCCAGCATTTT

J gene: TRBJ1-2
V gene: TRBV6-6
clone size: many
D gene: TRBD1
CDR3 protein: CASSYYRGTYGYTF
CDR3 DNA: TGTGCCAGCAGTTACTACAGGGGGACCTATGGCTACACCTTC

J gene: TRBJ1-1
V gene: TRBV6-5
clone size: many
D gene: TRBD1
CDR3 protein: CASSNLQGAGTEAFF
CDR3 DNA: TGTGCCAGCAGTAACCTACAGGGGGCAGGGACTGAAGCTTTCTTT

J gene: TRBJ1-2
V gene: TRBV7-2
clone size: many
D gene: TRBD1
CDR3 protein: CASSPPRQGAQEAF
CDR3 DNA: TGTGCCAGCAGCCCCCCCAGACAGGGGGCCCAGGAGGCCTTC

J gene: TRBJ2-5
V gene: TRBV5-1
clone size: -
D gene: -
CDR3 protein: CASSLALSPANSQETQYF
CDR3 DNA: TGCGCCAGCAGCTTGGCTCTCTCACCCGCGAACTCCCAAGAGACCCAGTACTTC

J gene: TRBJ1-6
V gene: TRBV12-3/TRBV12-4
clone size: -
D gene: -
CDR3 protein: CASRHRWSPLHF
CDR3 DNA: TGTGCCAGCAGGCACAGGTGGTCACCCCTCCACTTT

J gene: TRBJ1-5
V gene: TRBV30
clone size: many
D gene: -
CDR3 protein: CAWSNPNQPQHF
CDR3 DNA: TGTGCCTGGAGTAACCCCAATCAGCCCCAGCATTTT

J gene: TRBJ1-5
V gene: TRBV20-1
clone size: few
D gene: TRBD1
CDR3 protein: CSARTGTAYNQPQHF
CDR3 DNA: TGCAGTGCTCGAACCGGGACAGCCTACAATCAGCCCCAGCATTTT

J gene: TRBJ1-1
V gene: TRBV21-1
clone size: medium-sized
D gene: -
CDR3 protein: CASSKRQKPFF
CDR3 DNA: TGTGCCAGCAGCAAGCGACAGAAACCCTTCTTT

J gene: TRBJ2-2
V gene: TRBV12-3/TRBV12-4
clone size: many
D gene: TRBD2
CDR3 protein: CASSLALAGGETGELFF
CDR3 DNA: TGTGCCAGCAGTTTAGCGCTAGCGGGGGGGGAGACCGGGGAGCTGTTTTTT

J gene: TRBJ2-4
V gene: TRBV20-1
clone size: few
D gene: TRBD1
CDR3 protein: CSVQETGGNIQYF
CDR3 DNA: TGCAGTGTCCAAGAGACAGGGGGAAACATTCAGTACTTC

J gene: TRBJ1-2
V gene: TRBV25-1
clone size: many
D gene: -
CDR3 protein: CASSEPGLSLRGYTF
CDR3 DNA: TGTGCCAGCAGTGAACCGGGGCTTTCGCTCCGTGGCTACACCTTC

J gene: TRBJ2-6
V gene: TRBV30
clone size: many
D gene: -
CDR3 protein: CAWSFPGHLSGANVLTF
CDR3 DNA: TGTGCCTGGAGTTTCCCGGGACACCTCTCTGGGGCCAACGTCCTGACTTTC

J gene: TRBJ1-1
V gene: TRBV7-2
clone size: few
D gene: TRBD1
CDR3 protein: CASSLLTGFGSAEAFF
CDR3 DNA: TGTGCCAGCAGCCTCTTGACAGGGTTCGGATCAGCTGAAGCTTTCTTT

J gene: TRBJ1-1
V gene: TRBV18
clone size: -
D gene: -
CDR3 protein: CASSLRGREAFF
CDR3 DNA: TGTGCCAGCTCGCTGAGGGGACGGGAAGCTTTCTTT

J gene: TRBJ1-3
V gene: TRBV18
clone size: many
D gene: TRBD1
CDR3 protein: CASSPRTGKSGNTIYF
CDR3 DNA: TGTGCCAGCTCACCGAGGACAGGGAAATCTGGAAACACCATATATTTT

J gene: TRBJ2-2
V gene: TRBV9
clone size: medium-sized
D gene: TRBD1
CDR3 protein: CASSVETGQTLPNTGELFF
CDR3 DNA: TGTGCCAGCAGCGTAGAGACAGGGCAAACCCTCCCGAACACCGGGGAGCTGTTTTTT

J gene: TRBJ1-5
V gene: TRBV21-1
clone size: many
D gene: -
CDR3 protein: CASTPGGGGFFWSNQPQHF
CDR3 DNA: TGTGCCAGCACCCCAGGGGGCGGGGGATTTTTTTGGAGCAATCAGCCCCAGCATTTT

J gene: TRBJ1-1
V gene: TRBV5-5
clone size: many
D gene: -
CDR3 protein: CASRFTQGRNTEAFF
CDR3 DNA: TGTGCCAGCAGATTCACACAGGGTCGGAACACTGAAGCTTTCTTT

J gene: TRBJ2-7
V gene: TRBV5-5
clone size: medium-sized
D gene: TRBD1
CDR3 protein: CASSMGVGTGERKQYF
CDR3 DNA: TGTGCCAGCAGTATGGGAGTCGGGACAGGGGAAAGGAAGCAGTACTTC

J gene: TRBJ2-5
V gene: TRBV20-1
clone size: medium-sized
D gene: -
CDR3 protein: CSALDSPETQYF
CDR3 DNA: TGCAGTGCTCTCGACAGTCCGGAGACCCAGTACTTC

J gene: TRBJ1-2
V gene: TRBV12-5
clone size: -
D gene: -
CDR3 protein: CASGAAPAYGYTF
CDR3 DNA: TGTGCTAGTGGGGCCGCCCCAGCGTATGGCTACACCTTC

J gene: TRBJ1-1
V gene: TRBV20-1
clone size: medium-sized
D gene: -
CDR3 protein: CSARGGMNTEAFF
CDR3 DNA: TGCAGTGCTAGAGGGGGAATGAACACTGAAGCTTTCTTT

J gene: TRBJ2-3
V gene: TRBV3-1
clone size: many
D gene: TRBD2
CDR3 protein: CASSVGLAGADTQYF
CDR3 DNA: TGTGCCAGCAGCGTTGGACTAGCGGGTGCAGATACGCAGTATTTT

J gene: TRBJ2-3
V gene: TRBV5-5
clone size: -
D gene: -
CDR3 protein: CASSLDGGEYTQYF
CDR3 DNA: TGTGCCAGCAGCTTGGACGGGGGAGAATATACGCAGTATTTT

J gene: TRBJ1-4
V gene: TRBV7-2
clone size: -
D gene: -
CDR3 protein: CASSRDSNNEKLFF
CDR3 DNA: TGTGCCAGCAGCCGCGATTCAAACAATGAAAAACTGTTTTTT